This T cell receptor beta chain was profiled in a study of control samples from healthy donors and cancer patients. This CDR3 is 16 amino acids long. Germline-derived CDR1 and CDR2 are SGHAT and FQNNGV. V gave up 5 bases and J gave up 3 bases; unmatched junction bases: 11. Generated by immunoSEQ multiplex PCR, the TCRdb table keeps only in-frame clones and is missing some. The table records under 300,000 clones, roughly four fifths of them present only once. Material: PBMCs. The V gene is TRBV11-2, the J gene TRBJ2-7; 9 nucleotides align to TRBD2. The source of this sequence is a woman in her sixties or seventies with lung cancer. As DNA, the CDR3 is TGTGCCAGCAGCCTCATGGCAGCGGGGGGATACTACGAGCAGTACTTC. Translated, it gives CASSLMAAGGYYEQYF.